These 18 T cell receptor beta chains were sequenced from one sample in a study of blood T cell repertoires in COVID-19. The assay was immunoSEQ multiplex PCR, and TCRdb's table has in-frame clones only and misses some. Of about 180,000 clones in the sample, 65% to 85% were seen once. Sequenced input: peripheral blood. The receptors here all came from a woman in her 40s with COVID-19, enrolled during active disease.

This clone was detected only once. This chain connects TRBV18 to TRBJ1-1; D might be TRBD1 (6 bases). Trimming removed 3 bases from V and 6 bases from J, with 14 bases in between. CDR3 length: 14 amino acids. Germline CDR1 is KGHSH and CDR2 is LQKENI. CDR3: CASSPGQITSEAFF. CDR3 sequence (DNA): TGTGCCAGCTCACCTGGACAGATCACTTCTGAAGCTTTCTTT.

The V and J genes are TRBV6-5 and TRBJ1-3; D is unclear. There are 11 residues in the CDR3. Germline values: CDR1 MNHEY, CDR2 SVGAGI. The CDR3 sequence is CATRETGTIYF. The CDR3 DNA is TGTGCGACGCGCGAAACGGGCACCATATATTTT.

The chain has TRBV6-5 and TRBJ1-2, with 8 bases matching TRBD1. The CDR3 length is 13 residues. Looked up from germline, CDR1 is MNHEY and CDR2 is SVGAGI. Germline trimming cut 8 bases from V and 8 bases from J; bases unmatched to any gene: 10. The CDR3 protein is CASWDRNLKGYTF. For the CDR3, the DNA is TGTGCCAGCTGGGACAGGAATTTAAAGGGCTACACCTTC.

V gene TRBV27 combines with J gene TRBJ1-5; no clear D. V gave up 8 bases and J gave up 7 bases, with 18 bases separating them. The germline V gene has CDR1 MNHEY and CDR2 SMNVEV (reference sequence). The CDR3 consists of 14 residues. In DNA, the CDR3 is TGTGCCAGCGGTTGGCCGGAAGCGGGCCAGCCCCAGCATTTT. This gives the protein CASGWPEAGQPQHF.

A remark on this clone: Other DNA sequences from this sample encode an identical CDR3 as well. The V and J genes are TRBV27 and TRBJ2-7; the match to TRBD2 covers 7 bases. The CDR3 is 13 residues long. Losses at the gene ends were 3 bases for V and 1 base for J; bases not matched to a gene: 0. CDR1 and CDR2 from the germline V gene are MNHEY and SMNVEV (reference sequence). CDR3 in amino acids: CASSLGGSYEQYF. The DNA of the CDR3 is TGTGCCAGCAGTTTGGGGGGGTCCTACGAGCAGTACTTC.

V usage is TRBV6-5 and J usage is TRBJ2-3; no reliable D call. Germline loops: CDR1 MNHEY, CDR2 SVGAGI. V was trimmed by 7 bases and J by 0 bases, leaving 11 bases between them. This CDR3 region has 14 residues. CDR3 DNA sequence: TGTGCCAGCACTACTACACTTAGCACAGATACGCAGTATTTT. The encoded protein is CASTTTLSTDTQYF.

The V gene is TRBV7-3, the J gene TRBJ2-1, with 7 bases fitting TRBD2. The CDR3 runs to 15 residues. Germline CDR1 SGHTA, CDR2 FQGTGA. Trimming took 0 bases from V and 7 from J; bases not matched to a gene: 6. DNA for the CDR3: TGTGCCAGCAGCTTAACGCCGGGGGAGGGGAATGAGCAGTTCTTC. The encoded protein is CASSLTPGEGNEQFF.

There are a few counts of this clone. The chain combines TRBV6-5 with TRBJ1-3; perhaps TRBD1 as D (6 bases). This CDR3 spans 13 amino acids. Germline assignment: CDR1 MNHEY and CDR2 SVGAGI. For the CDR3, the DNA is TGTGCTGTACAGGGTTCTACTGGAAACACCATATATTTT. This sequence encodes CAVQGSTGNTIYF.

This clone appeared many times. The genes are TRBV29-1 and TRBJ1-2; D is undetermined. The CDR3 loop spans 10 amino acids. V was trimmed by 6 bases and J by 8 bases, leaving 10 bases between them. The germline gives CDR1 SQVTM, CDR2 ANQGSEA. In nucleotides, the CDR3 is TGCAGCGTGAGTTCGGGGGGCTACACCTTC. Residues: CSVSSGGYTF.

The rearrangement links TRBV19 to TRBJ1-5; D remains ambiguous. Germline V gene lookup returns CDR1 LNHDA and CDR2 SQIVND (reference sequence). The CDR3 length is 16 residues. Trimming took 10 bases from V and 6 from J, leaving 25 bases between them. CDR3 in amino acids: CATSPADRGGGQPQHF. The DNA of the CDR3 is TGTGCCACGTCCCCGGCCGACCGCGGAGGAGGTCAGCCCCAGCATTTT.

This chain uses TRBV25-1 with TRBJ1-6, with 7 bases identical to TRBD1. Trimming removed 5 bases from V and 7 bases from J; junction bases left unmatched: 2. The CDR3 contains 13 residues. Per the germline V gene, CDR1 is MGHDK and CDR2 is SYGVNS. The CDR3 protein is CASSRQGNSPLHF. The CDR3 DNA is TGTGCCAGCAGTCGACAGGGAAATTCACCCCTCCACTTT. The full variable domain, with the rest looked up from reference TRBV25-1 and TRBJ1-6, is EADIYQTPRYLVIGTGKKITLECSQTMGHDKMYWYQQDPGMELHLIHYSYGVNSTEKGDLSSESTVSRIRTEHFPLTLESARPSHTSQYLCASSRQGNSPLHFGNGTRLTVT.

The chain carries TRBV5-6 and TRBJ2-5; D is unresolved. The CDR3 consists of 14 residues. Trimming took off 0 bases at V and 1 base at J, with 7 bases between the two ends. Per the germline V gene, CDR1 is SGHDT and CDR2 is YYEEEE. CDR3 region: CASSLGQFQETQYF. The CDR3 nucleotides are TGTGCCAGCAGCTTGGGGCAGTTCCAAGAGACCCAGTACTTC.

This clone has ten or more counts. Different DNA sequences within this sample yield the same CDR3. The gene calls are TRBV5-5 and TRBJ1-4, with no clear D. V lost 0 bases and J lost 4, with 4 bases in between. CDR3 length: 13 amino acids. CDR1 and CDR2 from the germline V gene are SGHKS and YYEKEE (reference sequence). The DNA of the CDR3 is TGTGCCAGCAGCTTGGGTCTTAATGAAAAACTGTTTTTT. As protein: CASSLGLNEKLFF.

This chain connects TRBV11-3 to TRBJ2-3; unclear D gene. V gave up 4 bases and J gave up 2 bases, with 10 bases separating them. This CDR3 comprises 14 residues. Germline CDR1 SGHNT, CDR2 YENEEA. As DNA, the CDR3 is TGTGCCAGCAGCTCTAGTGTCCCCACAGATACGCAGTATTTT. It specifies CASSSSVPTDTQYF. Supplemented by reference TRBV11-3 and TRBJ2-3, the full variable domain reads EAGVVQSPRYKIIEKKQPVAFWCNPISGHNTLYWYLQNLGQGPELLIRYENEEAVDDSQLPKDRFSAERLKGVDSTLKIQPAELGDSAVYLCASSSSVPTDTQYFGPGTRLTVL.

The rearrangement uses TRBV5-1 and TRBJ2-1, with TRBD2 matching over 8 bases. This CDR3 contains 16 residues. After removal of 0 bases from V and 4 bases from J, the junction contained 6 bases not matched to a gene. Germline V gene data show CDR1 as SGHRS and CDR2 as YFSETQ. CDR3 sequence reads: CASSLGLAGPYNEQFF. The CDR3, as DNA: TGCGCCAGCAGCTTGGGGTTAGCGGGACCTTACAATGAGCAGTTCTTC.

V usage is TRBV4-2 and J usage is TRBJ2-1; TRBD2 matches 12 bases. With 0 bases clipped from V and 4 bases from J, the junction kept 4 bases outside the gene matches. This CDR3 is built from 17 residues. Germline loops: CDR1 LGHNA, CDR2 YNFKEQ. As DNA, the CDR3 is TGTGCCAGCAGCCAAGAGGGACTAGCGGGCCGTTACAATGAGCAGTTCTTC. Translated, it gives CASSQEGLAGRYNEQFF.

The chain uses TRBV27 and TRBJ1-4; TRBD1 might be the D (6 bases). The CDR3 has 15 amino acids. Germline V gene data show CDR1 as MNHEY and CDR2 as SMNVEV (reference sequence). The V gene lost 6 bases and the J gene lost 5 bases, with 16 bases spanning the gap. CDR3 sequence: CASRPTGMRNEKLFF. The CDR3 DNA reads TGTGCCAGCAGGCCTACAGGGATGAGGAATGAAAAACTGTTTTTT.

This clone was observed a single time. V gene TRBV6-4 combines with J gene TRBJ2-1; TRBD1 aligns across 10 bases. Germline CDR1 and CDR2: MRHNA and SNTAGT. J was trimmed by 3 bases and V by 3 bases; bases with no gene match: 5. The CDR3 loop spans 16 amino acids. DNA of the CDR3: TGTGCCAGCAGTGATACGACAGGGGGCGACTACAATGAGCAGTTCTTC. Translating it yields CASSDTTGGDYNEQFF.